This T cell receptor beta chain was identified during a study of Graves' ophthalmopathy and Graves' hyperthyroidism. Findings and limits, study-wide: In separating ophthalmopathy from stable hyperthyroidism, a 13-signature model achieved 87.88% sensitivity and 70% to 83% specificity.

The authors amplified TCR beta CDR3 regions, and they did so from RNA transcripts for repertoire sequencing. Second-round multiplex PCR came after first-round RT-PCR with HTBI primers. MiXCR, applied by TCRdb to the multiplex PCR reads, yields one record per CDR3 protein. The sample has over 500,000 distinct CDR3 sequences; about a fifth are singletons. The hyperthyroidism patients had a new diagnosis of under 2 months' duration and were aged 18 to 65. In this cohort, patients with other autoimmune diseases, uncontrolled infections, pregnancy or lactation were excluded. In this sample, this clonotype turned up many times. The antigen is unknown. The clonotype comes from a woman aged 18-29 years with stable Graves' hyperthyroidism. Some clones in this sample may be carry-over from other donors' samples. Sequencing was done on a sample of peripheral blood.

The CDR3 DNA reads as TGTGCCAGCAGTATGGGACTCTCTGGAAACACCATATATTTT. It translates to CASSMGLSGNTIYF. The chain is built from TRBV12-3 or TRBV12-4 and TRBJ1-3, with D perhaps matching TRBD1 (5 bases). The CDR3 consists of 14 residues. V was pared by 5 bases and J by 0 bases, with 8 bases between.